The clone carrying this T cell receptor (beta chain) turned up a few times. The data were taken from a study of T-cell memory formation after mild COVID-19. Germline loops: CDR1 SGHTA, CDR2 FQGNSA. Trimming left V 5 bases short and J 7 bases short, with 17 bases between. The CDR3 has 14 amino acids. TCR alpha and TCR beta cDNA libraries with sample barcodes and UMIs came from 5'RACE using constant-segment primers. TCRdb ran MiXCR on the 5' RACE reads and lists one entry per CDR3 protein. The table records 300,000 to 400,000 distinct CDR3 sequences, roughly an eighth of them present only once. The chain employs TRBV7-2 and TRBJ1-2; TRBD1 might be the D (6 bases). Material: PBMCs or a T cell subset sorted from them (not recorded which). The clonotype originates from a man aged 18 to 29 who had mild COVID-19 (a few samples of this study predate the infection). Cell type and time point are not known. This chain's CDR3 is CASSPGVGLLGYTF. The DNA of the CDR3 is TGTGCCAGCAGCCCAGGGGTAGGGCTGCTTGGCTACACCTTC.